The clone carrying this T cell receptor beta chain showed up just a few times. The sample belongs to a study of neurological immune-mediated disorders. The ends were cut back, 5 bases at V and 4 bases at J, with 15 bases in the middle. The CDR3 contains 15 residues. CDR1 is KGHSH, CDR2 LQKENI, per germline. Time point given: longitudinal time-point 2. Using its own MiXCR run on the 5' RACE reads, TCRdb lists one record per CDR3 protein. The sample lists about 90,000 distinct CDR3 sequences; roughly 13% were seen once. The genes are TRBV18 and TRBJ1-3, with no clear D. Source material: PBMCs. This receptor was taken from a female donor with HTLV-1-associated myelopathy (HAM/TSP). The CDR3 protein is CASSKRERGGNTIYF. The CDR3 DNA follows: TGTGCCAGCTCAAAAAGGGAACGCGGAGGAAACACCATATATTTT.